A selection of T cell receptor beta chains follows, all from one sample in a study of cytomegalovirus exposure and HLA in healthy donors. Clones were read by immunoSEQ multiplex PCR, and TCRdb kept only the in-frame ones, dropping some. Its table lists approximately 72,000 clones. The specimen sequenced was PBMCs. The origin of the receptors is a man aged 35-49 years in good health and CMV-seronegative. The CDR3 runs from the conserved cysteine through the conserved F or W. A D gene is named only where the DNA matches it firmly.

d_call	v_call	j_call	cdr3_aa	cdr3_nt
.	TRBV6-7	TRBJ2-3	CASSLRGGTGTDTQYF	TGTGCCAGCAGTTTACGGGGGGGGACAGGGACAGATACGCAGTATTTT
TRBD1	TRBV5-8	TRBJ1-6	CASSLARTGDDGPLHF	TGTGCCAGCAGCTTGGCGAGGACAGGGGACGATGGACCCCTCCACTTT
.	TRBV10-3	TRBJ1-5	CAISERGGDQPQHF	TGTGCCATCAGTGAGAGGGGGGGAGATCAGCCCCAGCATTTT
.	TRBV19	TRBJ2-1	CASSIGRGNEQFF	TGTGCCAGTAGTATAGGAAGGGGGAATGAGCAGTTCTTC
TRBD1	TRBV14	TRBJ1-1	CASSQEWTGAEAFF	TGTGCCAGCAGCCAAGAATGGACAGGGGCTGAAGCTTTCTTT
.	TRBV27	TRBJ1-5	CASSLTVVDQPQHF	TGTGCCAGCAGTCTGACAGTAGTCGATCAGCCCCAGCATTTT
.	TRBV27	TRBJ2-7	CASSLNGGRGYEQYF	TGTGCCAGCAGTCTAAATGGGGGAAGGGGGTACGAGCAGTACTTC
TRBD1	TRBV5-1	TRBJ2-1	CASSPLGQGSYNEQFF	TGCGCCAGCAGCCCTTTGGGACAGGGATCCTACAATGAGCAGTTCTTC
TRBD2	TRBV5-1	TRBJ2-2	CASSTSGTSGGLSTGELFF	TGCGCCAGCAGCACTTCCGGGACTAGCGGGGGGCTAAGCACCGGGGAGCTGTTTTTT
.	TRBV21-1	TRBJ2-7	CASSGLAGDYEQYF	TGTGCCAGCAGCGGACTAGCGGGGGACTACGAGCAGTACTTC
.	TRBV5-6	TRBJ1-1	CASRLRGTVNTEAFF	TGTGCCAGCAGATTACGCGGGACGGTAAACACTGAAGCTTTCTTT
TRBD2	TRBV7-3	TRBJ2-1	CASSSGTSVANEQFF	TGTGCCAGCAGCTCCGGGACTAGCGTGGCCAATGAGCAGTTCTTC
.	TRBV30	TRBJ1-2	CAWSKTSAVNYGYTF	TGTGCCTGGAGTAAAACTTCGGCGGTGAATTATGGCTACACCTTC
TRBD1	TRBV5-6	TRBJ1-4	CASSLDRAVEKLFF	TGTGCCAGCAGCCTAGACAGGGCAGTTGAAAAACTGTTTTTT
TRBD1	TRBV6-1	TRBJ1-2	CASSESTGGHYGYTF	TGTGCCAGCAGTGAAAGCACAGGGGGTCACTATGGCTACACCTTC
TRBD1	TRBV7-2	TRBJ1-6	CASSFGQGGNSPLHF	TGTGCCAGCAGCTTTGGACAGGGCGGTAATTCACCCCTCCACTTT
TRBD2	TRBV2	TRBJ2-3	CASRPLAGAGYF	TGTGCCAGCAGGCCACTAGCGGGGGCCGGGTATTTT
TRBD2	TRBV28	TRBJ2-1	CASRRGTLNNEQFF	TGTGCCAGCAGGCGGGGGACTCTAAACAATGAGCAGTTCTTC
TRBD2	TRBV9	TRBJ2-2	CASSVSRGGRTGELFF	TGTGCCAGCAGCGTTTCCCGGGGGGGAAGGACCGGGGAGCTGTTTTTT
.	TRBV6-1	TRBJ1-2	CASSEWGRRYTF	TGTGCCAGCAGTGAATGGGGGCGGCGCTACACCTTC
.	TRBV19	TRBJ2-1	CASSSNPKGGQFF	TGTGCCAGTAGCTCGAACCCCAAAGGCGGGCAGTTCTTC
.	TRBV19	TRBJ2-4	CASSIFVRGLVVGTAQAKNIQYF	TGTGCCAGTAGTATTTTTGTTCGCGGGTTGGTTGTAGGGACTGCACAAGCCAAAAACATTCAGTACTTC
TRBD2	TRBV25-1	TRBJ2-3	CASGGVRTDTQYF	TGTGCCTCGGGGGGGGTCCGCACAGATACGCAGTATTTT
TRBD2	TRBV7-2	TRBJ2-3	CASSLYVAGGSTDTQYF	TGTGCCAGCAGCTTATATGTTGCGGGGGGGAGCACAGATACGCAGTATTTT
.	TRBV4-1	TRBJ1-4	CASSFRGLAGEKLFF	TGCGCCAGCAGCTTTCGGGGACTCGCTGGGGAAAAACTGTTTTTT
TRBD1	TRBV5-4	TRBJ2-7	CASSWGDRGYEQYF	TGTGCCAGCAGCTGGGGGGACAGGGGCTACGAGCAGTACTTC
.	TRBV5-1	TRBJ1-1	CASSLAGVLNTEAFF	TGCGCCAGCAGCTTGGCCGGGGTTCTGAACACTGAAGCTTTCTTT
.	TRBV29-1	TRBJ2-5	CSVTLGTQETQYF	TGCAGCGTCACTTTGGGGACTCAAGAGACCCAGTACTTC
.	TRBV9	TRBJ1-6	CASRDGGHNSPLHF	TGTGCCAGCAGGGACGGGGGGCATAATTCACCCCTCCACTTT
.	TRBV4-1	TRBJ2-1	CASSQEGVRGNEQFF	TGCGCCAGCAGCCAAGAGGGGGTGCGGGGAAATGAGCAGTTCTTC
.	TRBV5-6	TRBJ2-7	CASSPWGGRYEQYF	TGTGCCAGCAGCCCATGGGGGGGCAGGTACGAGCAGTACTTC
.	TRBV25-1	TRBJ2-7	CASSELGAKRAYEQYF	TGTGCCAGCAGTGAACTGGGGGCCAAAAGGGCCTACGAGCAGTACTTC
TRBD1	TRBV2	TRBJ1-2	CASSGGTANYGYTF	TGTGCCAGCAGTGGGGGGACAGCTAACTATGGCTACACCTTC
.	TRBV4-2	TRBJ2-7	CASSHPGPRDGEQYF	TGTGCCAGCAGTCATCCGGGACCGCGGGACGGCGAGCAGTACTTC
TRBD1	TRBV6-1	TRBJ2-3	CASSEPRGTADTQYF	TGTGCCAGCAGTGAACCTAGAGGGACAGCAGATACGCAGTATTTT
.	TRBV6-1	TRBJ1-1	CASSPGQLNTEAFF	TGTGCCAGCAGCCCTGGACAGTTGAACACTGAAGCTTTCTTT
TRBD1	TRBV4-2	TRBJ2-3	CASSQDLGQVVHTQYF	TGTGCCAGCAGCCAAGATCTAGGACAGGTTGTCCATACGCAGTATTTT
TRBD1	TRBV5-1	TRBJ2-7	CASSLKQGDDEQYF	TGCGCCAGCAGCTTGAAACAGGGGGACGACGAGCAGTACTTC
TRBD2	TRBV6-1	TRBJ2-3	CASSERLAGGAGTQYF	TGTGCCAGCAGTGAAAGGCTAGCGGGGGGCGCGGGTACGCAGTATTTT
.	TRBV10-3	TRBJ1-3	CAIRSFSGNTIYF	TGTGCCATCAGAAGCTTCTCTGGAAACACCATATATTTT
.	TRBV6-6	TRBJ2-5	CASSWGLDQETQYF	TGTGCCAGCAGTTGGGGACTGGATCAAGAGACCCAGTACTTC
TRBD1	TRBV6-5	TRBJ1-5	CSRLDRGNQPQHF	TGTTCGAGACTGGACAGGGGGAATCAGCCCCAGCATTTT
.	TRBV18	TRBJ1-2	CASSERNVPGYTF	TGTGCCAGCTCGGAGAGGAACGTTCCGGGCTACACCTTC
.	TRBV6-1	TRBJ1-2	CASSASESYGYTF	TGTGCCAGCAGTGCCAGCGAATCCTATGGCTACACCTTC
.	TRBV19	TRBJ2-6	CASSNTGSGANVLNF	TGTGCCAGTAGTAATACAGGGTCTGGGGCCAACGTCCTGAATTTC
TRBD2	TRBV9	TRBJ2-1	CASSVGLAGQTYNEQFF	TGTGCCAGCAGCGTAGGATTAGCGGGTCAAACCTACAATGAGCAGTTCTTC